The present entry profiles one TCR beta chain with its context. Its antigen has not been determined. Base qualities are not at hand, and no much larger clone is one base apart. The sample belongs to a study of technical replicates of blood from a few donors listed by TCRdb under 2017. The germline V gene specifies SNHLY as CDR1 and FYNNEI as CDR2. V lost 5 bases and J lost 7 bases; the stretch between them is 7 bases long. Measured from the cysteine to the phenylalanine, the CDR3 is 11 residues long. The retained sequence is limited to the CDR3, 33 bases, with the frame set at the first base. Library preparation employed the immunoSEQ multiplex PCR assay. TCRdb's version of the immuneACCESS table is confined to in-frame rearrangements and falls short of the full clone set. An unresolved V gene accounts for under half of the shortfall where checked; the remainder is of unknown origin. Within this sample are more than 90,000 clones, with approximately 96% of them counted one time only. The top ten hold 0.34% of the sample.

The rearranged segments are TRBV2 and TRBJ2-3, and possibly TRBD1, on 5 matching bases. The source is a human donor in good health. The sample taken for sequencing was T cells isolated from PBMCs. The CDR3 in this case is CASSRTHTQYF. The DNA is as follows: TGTGCCAGCAGTAGGACACATACGCAGTATTTT.